The 12 T cell receptor beta chains reported below all come from one sample, sequenced in a study of patients and donors after allogeneic stem cell transplantation. TCRdb ran MiXCR on the RT-PCR reads and lists one entry per CDR3 protein. The table lists 800,000 to 1,000,000 distinct CDR3 sequences, about 20% of them singletons. What was sequenced was blood, either unsorted or a sorted T cell fraction (not recorded which). The receptors shown here come from a human donor who was either an allogeneic HSCT recipient or a stem cell or donor lymphocyte infusion donor (not recorded which). It is not recorded whose cells these are; they may come from a transplant donor.

The gene calls are TRBV6-1 and TRBJ1-3, with D possibly being TRBD1 (5 bases). Germline CDR1 reads MNHNS; CDR2 reads SASEGT. The CDR3 covers 16 residues. The germline V and J ends were trimmed by 6 bases and 6 bases, with 21 bases remaining between them. CDR3 loop: CASSPGPAQGENTIYF. Here the CDR3 DNA reads TGTGCCAGCAGCCCGGGCCCGGCTCAAGGGGAAAACACCATATATTTT.

This clonotype was observed at least ten times. The CDR3 region is CASMGSGTQNTEAFF. Written as DNA, the CDR3 is TGTGCCAGCATGGGGTCGGGCACACAGAACACTGAAGCTTTCTTT. The chain couples TRBV12-3 or TRBV12-4 to TRBJ1-1; no firm D call. This CDR3 has 15 residues. Between the trimmed V and J ends, which lost 7 bases and 1 base, there was a span of 16 bases.

This chain joins TRBV7-9 and TRBJ2-1; D is possibly TRBD2 (5 bases). This CDR3 region has 16 residues. Germline V gene data show CDR1 as SEHNR and CDR2 as FQNEAQ (reference sequence). Between the trimmed V and J ends, which lost 5 bases and 2 bases, there was a span of 16 bases. The CDR3 here is CASSGLRGRAYNEQFF. The CDR3 nucleotides read TGTGCCAGCAGCGGCCTGAGAGGGCGGGCCTACAATGAGCAGTTCTTC.

The gene calls are TRBV19 and TRBJ1-2, with a weak D call TRBD1 (5 bases). Germline CDR1 is LNHDA and CDR2 is SQIVND (reference sequence). The CDR3 spans 14 residues. V lost 3 bases and J lost 5, with 13 bases in between. CDR3: CASSIAGRGYGYTF. Written as DNA, the CDR3 is TGTGCCAGTAGTATCGCAGGAAGGGGATATGGCTACACCTTC.

Ten or more counts support this clonotype. The chain uses TRBV29-1 and TRBJ2-6; 12 bases agree with TRBD2. The CDR3 covers 17 residues. Looked up from germline, CDR1 is SQVTM and CDR2 is ANQGSEA. V lost 4 bases, J lost 0 bases, and 4 bases stayed unmatched. Here the CDR3 DNA reads TGCAGCGTTGTCCCTAGCGGGAGGGGCTCTGGGGCCAACGTCCTGACTTTC. Amino acid sequence: CSVVPSGRGSGANVLTF.

In its sample, this clonotype was seen a few times. V and J are TRBV25-1 and TRBJ1-1; 8 nucleotides agree with TRBD1. From germline, CDR1 is MGHDK and CDR2 SYGVNS. The CDR3 is 14 amino acids. The V and J ends lost 4 bases and 6 bases, in that order; junction bases with no gene match: 7. The CDR3 DNA reads as TGTGCCAGCAGTGGGACAGGGAGAGGCGCTGAAGCTTTCTTT. Amino acids: CASSGTGRGAEAFF.

This clonotype turned up a few times. The V call is TRBV19, the J call TRBJ2-1; TRBD2 aligns across 10 bases. The CDR3 runs 17 residues. The germline CDR1 and CDR2 sequences are LNHDA and SQIVND (reference sequence). Germline trimming cut 0 bases from V and 7 bases from J; bases unmatched to any gene: 9. The CDR3 reads CASSIDLLAGRRNEQFF. In nucleotides, the CDR3 is TGTGCCAGTAGTATAGATCTACTAGCGGGAAGGCGGAATGAGCAGTTCTTC.

The CDR3 region has the DNA TGTGCCAGCAGCTTCGTACTAGCGGGAGGCCGGGGCAATGAGCAGTTCTTC. Amino acid sequence: CASSFVLAGGRGNEQFF. The chain carries TRBV5-4 and TRBJ2-1, with 12 bases that match TRBD2. The CDR3 spans 17 residues. Trimming removed 2 bases from V and 6 bases from J; junction bases left unmatched: 9. From germline, CDR1 is SGHNT and CDR2 YYREEE (reference sequence).

The J gene is TRBJ2-3, the V gene TRBV14, with D perhaps TRBD1 (6 bases). The germline V gene has CDR1 SGHDN and CDR2 FVKESK. V gave up 0 bases and J gave up 0 bases, with 13 bases separating them. This CDR3 is 17 amino acids long. Here the CDR3 reads CASSQDLQGPSTDTQYF. The CDR3 DNA reads TGTGCCAGCAGCCAAGATCTCCAGGGGCCAAGCACAGATACGCAGTATTTT.

CDR3 amino acids: CASSHFHEQFF. The CDR3 DNA is TGTGCCAGCAGTCATTTCCATGAGCAGTTCTTC. This sequence joins TRBV6-2 or TRBV6-3 and TRBJ2-1; D is ambiguous. Germline CDR1 reads MNHEY; CDR2 reads SVGEGT. V was pared by 5 bases and J by 8 bases, with 7 bases between. The CDR3 totals 11 residues.

This clonotype came up a few times. This chain uses TRBV12-3 or TRBV12-4 with TRBJ1-5; 8 nucleotides agree with TRBD1. The trim removed 5 bases at V and 9 bases at J, leaving 9 bases unmatched. The CDR3 is 14 residues long. The CDR3 reads CASSPGQGGWPQHF. The CDR3 DNA reads as TGTGCCAGCAGTCCCGGACAGGGCGGATGGCCCCAGCATTTT.

The V gene is TRBV25-1, the J gene TRBJ2-5, with D hard to call. The V end was cut by 6 bases, the J end by 1 base, with 9 bases between. Germline CDR1 and CDR2: MGHDK and SYGVNS. CDR3 length: 13 residues. Here the CDR3 DNA reads TGTGCCAGCAGCCGCTTTGTCCAAGAGACCCAGTACTTC. It yields the protein CASSRFVQETQYF.